This TCR beta chain stems from a study of Tregs in tolerant kidney transplant recipients. Study results and caveats: Donor-specific Treg expansion exceeded global Treg expansion in tolerant patients, suggesting antigen drive.

The CDR3 length is 18 residues. Germline loops: CDR1 LGHNT, CDR2 FRNRAP. V shed 0 bases and J 3 bases; nucleotides not matched to a gene: 3. Clones were read by immunoSEQ multiplex PCR, and TCRdb kept only the in-frame ones, dropping some. Its clone listing holds roughly 50,000 clones. As regards this clone: No antigen is known for it. The read stops 3 residues short of the end of the CDR3; the missing end is completed from the germline J gene.

The TCR comes from a human donor who received a combined kidney and bone marrow transplant. The starting material was CD4+ T cells from blood, obtained before the transplant. The chain couples TRBV12-5 to TRBJ2-2; 14 nucleotides match TRBD2. This CDR3 reads CASGLVGLAGGYTGELFF. The sequenced part of the CDR3 DNA is TGTGCTAGTGGTTTGGTAGGACTAGCGGGGGGATACACCGGGGAG. Drawing the rest from reference TRBV12-5 and TRBJ2-2, the complete variable domain is DARVTQTPRHKVTEMGQEVTMRCQPILGHNTVFWYRQTMMQGLELLAYFRNRAPLDDSGMPKDRFSAEMPDATLATLKIQPSEPRDSAVYFCASGLVGLAGGYTGELFFGEGSRLTVL.